This T cell receptor (beta chain) was documented in a study of blood T cell repertoires in COVID-19. Generated by immunoSEQ multiplex PCR, the TCRdb table keeps only in-frame clones and is missing some. The repertoire holds around 200,000 clones, with around 80% as singletons. CDR3 length equals 15 residues. The germline CDR1 and CDR2 sequences are MNHEY and SVGAGI. The V end lost 0 bases, the J end lost 2 bases, and 10 bases lay between the germline ends. This clonotype originated in a man aged 30 to 39 with active or convalescent COVID-19. Material: peripheral blood. V is TRBV6-5 and J is TRBJ1-2; D remains ambiguous. CDR3 loop: CASSYSISGNYGYTF. The CDR3 DNA follows: TGTGCCAGCAGTTACTCGATAAGTGGCAACTATGGCTACACCTTC.